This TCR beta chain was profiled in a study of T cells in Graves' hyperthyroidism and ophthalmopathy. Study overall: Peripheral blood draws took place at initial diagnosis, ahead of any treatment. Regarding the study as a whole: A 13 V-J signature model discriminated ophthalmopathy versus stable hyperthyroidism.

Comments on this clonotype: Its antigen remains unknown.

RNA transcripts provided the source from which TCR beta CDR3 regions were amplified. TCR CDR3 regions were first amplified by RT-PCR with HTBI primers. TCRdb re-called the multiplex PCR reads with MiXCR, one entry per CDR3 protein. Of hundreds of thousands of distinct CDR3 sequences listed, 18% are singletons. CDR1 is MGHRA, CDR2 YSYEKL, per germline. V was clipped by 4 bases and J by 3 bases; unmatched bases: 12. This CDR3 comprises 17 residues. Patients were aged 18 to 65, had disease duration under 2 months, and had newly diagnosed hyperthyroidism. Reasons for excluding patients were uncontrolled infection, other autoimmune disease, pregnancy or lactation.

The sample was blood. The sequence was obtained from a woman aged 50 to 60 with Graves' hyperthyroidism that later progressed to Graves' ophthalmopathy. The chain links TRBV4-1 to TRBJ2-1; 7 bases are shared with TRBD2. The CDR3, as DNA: TGCGCCAGCAGCCGGGAACCCCGTGGACTAGGCTACAATGAGCAGTTCTTC. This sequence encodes CASSREPRGLGYNEQFF.